These 29 T cell receptor beta chains share one sample of origin, sequenced in a study of neurological immune-mediated disorders. Each CDR3 protein is one row after TCRdb ran MiXCR on the 5' RACE reads. Found here are around 46,000 distinct CDR3 sequences, roughly 25% of them singletons; the top ten hold around 23%. Input material: PBMCs. The receptors were sampled from a woman aged 65 to 85 in good health.

Many counts were recorded for this clonotype. The CDR3 bases are TGCGCCAGCAGCTTTGGGCTGGGGGACACCGGGGAGCTGTTTTTT. Amino acid sequence: CASSFGLGDTGELFF. V usage is TRBV5-1 and J usage is TRBJ2-2; the D gene could be TRBD1 or TRBD2 (5 bases each). Germline V CDR1 and CDR2: SGHRS, YFSETQ. The CDR3 covers 15 residues. V lost 2 bases to trimming and J lost 3 bases, with 11 bases between them.

This sequence joins TRBV7-9 and TRBJ2-1; TRBD1 agrees at 8 bases. J gave up 5 bases and V 2 bases, and 2 bases lay outside the gene matches. The CDR3 contains 14 residues. Germline V gives CDR1 SEHNR, CDR2 FQNEAQ (reference sequence). The CDR3 DNA sequence: TGTGCCAGCAGCTTAACACAGGGGGACAATGAGCAGTTCTTC. Translating gives CASSLTQGDNEQFF.

This clonotype was observed at least ten times. This chain connects TRBV7-2 to TRBJ1-2; D not certain. This CDR3 has 15 residues. Germline CDR1 reads SGHTA; CDR2 reads FQGNSA. Trimming cost V 5 bases and J 4 bases, with 17 bases left between them. Here the CDR3 reads CASSRGPGVGYGYTF. CDR3 nucleotide sequence: TGTGCCAGCAGCCGAGGACCGGGAGTCGGCTATGGCTACACCTTC.

J is TRBJ1-1 and V is TRBV6-1, with TRBD1 as a possible D gene (6 bases). V gave up 6 bases and J gave up 5 bases, with 16 bases separating them. The CDR3 runs to 14 residues. Germline CDR1 MNHNS, CDR2 SASEGT. The CDR3 DNA follows: TGTGCCAGCAGGACACAGGGCCCTCGAACTGAAGCTTTCTTT. It yields the protein CASRTQGPRTEAFF.

V gene TRBV10-3 combines with J gene TRBJ1-5, with TRBD1 as a possible D gene (5 bases). Trimming shortened V by 2 bases and J by 0 bases, and 8 bases separated the two germline ends. The CDR3 extends over 15 amino acids. Germline V gene data show CDR1 as ENHRY and CDR2 as SYGVKD. CDR3: CAISERGNSNQPQHF. For the CDR3, the DNA is TGTGCCATCAGTGAGCGGGGGAATAGCAATCAGCCCCAGCATTTT.

In its sample, this clonotype is medium-sized (0.01 to 0.1%). The chain carries TRBV10-3 and TRBJ2-3; D gene unclear. This CDR3 is built from 12 residues. The V gene's germline CDR1 is ENHRY and CDR2 SYGVKD. V was pared by 11 bases and J by 0 bases, with 9 bases between. CDR3 region: CASSDSTDTQYF. CDR3 coding DNA: TGTGCCTCCTCGGACAGCACAGATACGCAGTATTTT.

The chain carries TRBV10-3 and TRBJ1-3; D gene unclear. Per the germline V gene, CDR1 is ENHRY and CDR2 is SYGVKD. The CDR3 runs to 13 residues. The ends were cut back, 7 bases at V and 4 bases at J, with 11 bases in the middle. Here the CDR3 reads CAIKGDEGNTIYF. The CDR3 nucleotides read TGTGCCATCAAGGGTGATGAAGGAAACACCATATATTTT.

This clonotype was found many times. The V and J genes are TRBV20-1 and TRBJ1-2; D not certain. The V gene's germline CDR1 is DFQATT and CDR2 SNEGSKA (reference sequence). V lost 2 bases and J lost 8, with 21 bases in between. The CDR3 spans 15 residues. The CDR3 DNA reads as TGCAGTGCTAGAATACGGACGGAAACCTGGGGAGGCTACACCTTC. This translates into CSARIRTETWGGYTF.

This clonotype showed up many times. The chain recombines TRBV10-1 with TRBJ1-1; D might be TRBD1 (5 bases). CDR3 length: 15 amino acids. CDR1 is WNHNN, CDR2 SYGVQD, per germline (reference sequence). Trimming removed 6 bases at V and 4 bases at J, with 18 bases between. In DNA form, the CDR3 reads TGCGCCAGCAGCGCCTCCGGGGGTGTTAGCACTGAAGCTTTCTTT. It yields the protein CASSASGGVSTEAFF.

This clonotype came up many times. CDR3 sequence reads: CSAQGTTGAGELFF. CDR3 DNA sequence: TGCAGCGCCCAAGGGACAACGGGAGCCGGGGAGCTGTTTTTT. The V and J genes are TRBV29-1 and TRBJ2-2; tentatively, D is TRBD1 or TRBD2 (6 bases each). Germline CDR1 reads SQVTM; CDR2 reads ANQGSEA. V was cut by 7 bases and J by 6 bases, with 18 bases left in between. This CDR3 comprises 14 residues.

This clonotype was recorded many times. The CDR3 sequence: CASSSTSGSRTDTQYF. DNA for the CDR3: TGTGCCAGCAGCTCTACTAGCGGGAGTCGGACAGATACGCAGTATTTT. J is TRBJ2-3 and V is TRBV7-2; 11 bases agree with TRBD2. Germline CDR1 reads SGHTA; CDR2 reads FQGNSA. This CDR3 is built from 16 residues. J was trimmed by 3 bases and V by 4 bases; bases with no gene match: 6. Complete variable domain (other parts from reference TRBV7-2 and TRBJ2-3): GAGVSQSPSNKVTEKGKDVELRCDPISGHTALYWYRQSLGQGLEFLIYFQGNSAPDKSGLPSDRFSAERTGGSVSTLTIQRTQQEDSAVYLCASSSTSGSRTDTQYFGPGTRLTVL.

This clonotype has ten or more counts. The gene calls are TRBV5-1 and TRBJ1-1; D remains unclear. V was cut by 1 base and J by 0 bases, with 7 bases left in between. Germline values: CDR1 SGHRS, CDR2 YFSETQ. The length of the CDR3 is 14 residues. DNA for the CDR3: TGCGCCAGCAGCTTGTACGAAATGAACACTGAAGCTTTCTTT. This encodes CASSLYEMNTEAFF.

This clonotype was counted at least ten times. The chain recombines TRBV5-1 with TRBJ2-3, with 8 bases that match TRBD1. V lost 0 bases, J lost 1 base, and 4 bases stayed unmatched. Germline values: CDR1 SGHRS, CDR2 YFSETQ. This CDR3 contains 16 residues. Here the CDR3 DNA reads TGCGCCAGCAGCTTGGATCTGACAGGGGGCACAGATACGCAGTATTTT. Amino acids: CASSLDLTGGTDTQYF.

V usage is TRBV12-3 or TRBV12-4 and J usage is TRBJ1-2; possibly TRBD1 for D (5 bases). V shed 5 bases and J shed 14 bases, with 18 bases lying between them. The CDR3 has 12 amino acids. The CDR3 reads CASSKPGPRRTF. As DNA, the CDR3 is TGTGCCAGCAGTAAACCGGGACCTCGGAGGACCTTC.

This clonotype appeared many times. This chain connects TRBV29-1 to TRBJ2-7; D is perhaps TRBD2 (5 bases). V lost 7 bases and J 2 bases, leaving 12 bases between the germline ends. Germline assignment: CDR1 SQVTM and CDR2 ANQGSEA. The CDR3 runs 12 residues. CDR3 in amino acids: CSAARGPYEQYF. The CDR3 nucleotides are TGCAGCGCCGCCCGAGGGCCCTACGAGCAGTACTTC.

This clonotype was seen many times. This rearrangement joins TRBV20-1 to TRBJ2-1; tentatively, D is TRBD1 or TRBD2 (5 bases each). The CDR3 runs 15 residues. Germline CDR1 and CDR2: DFQATT and SNEGSKA (reference sequence). V dropped 1 base and J dropped 9 bases, with 19 bases sitting between them. The CDR3 spells CSARGGISGAGEQFF. The CDR3 DNA reads TGCAGTGCTAGAGGGGGGATTTCGGGTGCGGGTGAGCAGTTCTTC.

This clonotype was counted ten times or more. V usage is TRBV7-2 and J usage is TRBJ2-1, with D hard to call. The length of the CDR3 is 15 residues. The V gene lost 7 bases and the J gene lost 2 bases, with 15 bases spanning the gap. The V gene's germline CDR1 is SGHTA and CDR2 FQGNSA. The CDR3 DNA is TGTGCCAGCAACCTCCCCCCAGCCCCCTACAATGAGCAGTTCTTC. It encodes CASNLPPAPYNEQFF.

This clonotype was detected many times. The chain uses TRBV5-1 and TRBJ1-1; 7 nucleotides align to TRBD1. This CDR3 has 14 residues. J was trimmed by 1 base and V by 4 bases; bases with no gene match: 4. The germline CDR1 and CDR2 sequences are SGHRS and YFSETQ. The CDR3: CASSRDRTNTEAFF. The CDR3 DNA follows: TGCGCCAGCAGCCGGGACAGAACGAACACTGAAGCTTTCTTT.

The chain uses TRBV20-1 and TRBJ1-1; D not certain. Trimming shortened V by 6 bases and J by 7 bases, and 12 bases separated the two germline ends. CDR3 size: 11 residues. CDR1 and CDR2 from the germline V gene are DFQATT and SNEGSKA (reference sequence). In nucleotides, the CDR3 is TGCAGTGCAATGACCCGATTTGAAGCTTTCTTT. Amino acid sequence: CSAMTRFEAFF.

This sequence joins TRBV5-5 and TRBJ1-3; the D gene is possibly TRBD1 (6 bases). The CDR3 extends over 14 amino acids. Trimming removed 3 bases from V and 1 base from J, with 8 bases in between. Germline V gene data show CDR1 as SGHKS and CDR2 as YYEKEE (reference sequence). The CDR3 DNA sequence: TGTGCCAGCAGCTCAAGGGGGTCTGGAAACACCATATATTTT. Protein product: CASSSRGSGNTIYF.

This clonotype has a handful of counts. The V and J genes are TRBV18 and TRBJ1-4, with 10 bases lining up with TRBD1. V shed 1 base, J shed 6 bases, and the junction held 2 bases outside the gene matches. This CDR3 has 15 amino acids. Germline V gene sequence: CDR1 KGHSH, CDR2 LQKENI. Written as DNA, the CDR3 is TGTGCCAGCTCACCACGTGGACAGGGGGATGAAAAACTGTTTTTT. Its translation: CASSPRGQGDEKLFF. Combining the CDR3 with reference TRBV18 and TRBJ1-4 gives the whole variable domain NAGVMQNPRHLVRRRGQEARLRCSPMKGHSHVYWYRQLPEEGLKFMVYLQKENIIDESGMPKERFSAEFPKEGPSILRIQQVVRGDSAAYFCASSPRGQGDEKLFFGSGTQLSVL.

This clonotype was counted many times. The chain is built from TRBV5-1 and TRBJ2-2; the D gene is possibly TRBD2 (6 bases). This CDR3 is built from 15 residues. V was cut by 2 bases and J by 4 bases, with 12 bases left in between. CDR1 is SGHRS and CDR2 is YFSETQ in the germline V gene. The CDR3 sequence is CASSFLGGATGELFF. The CDR3 nucleotides are TGCGCCAGCAGCTTTCTTGGCGGGGCCACCGGGGAGCTGTTTTTT.

J is TRBJ2-4 and V is TRBV5-5; 13 nucleotides align to TRBD2. With V trimmed by 3 bases and J by 4 bases, 7 bases remained unmatched. This CDR3 region has 17 residues. From germline, CDR1 is SGHKS and CDR2 YYEKEE (reference sequence). Here the CDR3 reads CASSSTSGGASKNIQYF. For the CDR3, the DNA is TGTGCCAGCAGCTCAACTAGCGGGGGGGCGTCTAAAAACATTCAGTACTTC.

This clonotype was counted ten times or more. This sequence joins TRBV7-9 and TRBJ2-5; 10 positions match TRBD1. CDR3 length equals 15 residues. The germline gives CDR1 SEHNR, CDR2 FQNEAQ (reference sequence). The junction had 6 bases not matched to a gene; V was cut back by 4 bases and J by 4 bases. The CDR3 region is CASSSGTGAPETQYF. The CDR3 DNA is TGTGCCAGCAGCTCCGGGACAGGGGCCCCAGAGACCCAGTACTTC.

At least ten counts were recorded for this clonotype. The chain is built from TRBV6-6 and TRBJ1-1, with 7 bases matching TRBD1. CDR3 length: 16 residues. Germline CDR1 reads MNHNY; CDR2 reads SVGAGI (reference sequence). The junction had 6 bases not matched to a gene; V was cut back by 2 bases and J by 0 bases. CDR3 coding DNA: TGTGCCAGCAGTTACCCCCGAGGGGGCCTGAACACTGAAGCTTTCTTT. It is translated as CASSYPRGGLNTEAFF.

As for this clonotype: Compared with germline, one end of the junction differs, possibly owing to a read error. The chain links TRBV2 to TRBJ2-3, with 9 bases fitting TRBD1. CDR3 size: 15 residues. Per germline, CDR1 SNHLY and CDR2 FYNNEI. The chain's CDR3 is CASSGRTGVGDTKYF. The CDR3 DNA reads TGTGCCAGCAGTGGGAGGACAGGGGTTGGAGATACGAAGTATTTT.

The V call is TRBV2, the J call TRBJ2-7, with D possibly being TRBD2 (6 bases). Germline V gene data show CDR1 as SNHLY and CDR2 as FYNNEI. V lost 3 bases, J lost 3 bases, and 12 bases lay in between. The CDR3 covers 14 residues. The CDR3 bases are TGTGCCAGCAGTGACCACGGGGGAGTCTACGAGCAGTACTTC. This codes for CASSDHGGVYEQYF.

This clonotype was picked up a small number of times. J is TRBJ2-3 and V is TRBV20-1; D is possibly TRBD2 (5 bases). The V gene's germline CDR1 is DFQATT and CDR2 SNEGSKA (reference sequence). This CDR3 has 17 residues. Trimming stripped 3 bases from V and 0 bases from J, with 19 bases between. The CDR3 region is CSASRWAAGGSTDTQYF. The CDR3 nucleotides are TGCAGTGCTAGTAGATGGGCCGCTGGCGGGAGCACAGATACGCAGTATTTT.

This clonotype was seen more than once but under ten times. The chain combines TRBV5-1 with TRBJ2-2, with 9 positions matching TRBD2. Germline lookup yields CDR1 SGHRS and CDR2 YFSETQ. The CDR3 has 16 amino acids. Trimming took 0 bases from V and 7 from J; bases not matched to a gene: 7. This CDR3 is CASSLGLAGTDGELFF. CDR3 coding DNA: TGCGCCAGCAGCTTGGGCCTAGCGGGGACCGACGGGGAGCTGTTTTTT.